The source of this T cell receptor beta chain is a study of blood T cell repertoires in COVID-19. Looking at the study overall: Italy, Spain and the United States were the sources of the convalescent and acute COVID-19 samples. In each case, the material was cDNA or gDNA derived from T cells, B-cell-depleted T cells, or PBMCs.

With V trimmed by 5 bases and J by 3 bases, 5 bases remained unmatched. CDR3 length: 14 residues. Germline V CDR1 and CDR2: SGHNT, YENEEA. The authors' processing: From reference gene primer amplification, estimates of nucleated cell counts were derived. Using immunoSEQ multiplex PCR, the repertoire was profiled, and TCRdb retains in-frame clones only, with some absent. V and J calls and clone size are as listed in that table; D and trimming were resolved from the DNA. The sample holds about 240,000 clones; over 90% are singletons and the top ten take more than 0.65%. In Seattle, patients joined the study during active infection and were tracked longitudinally.

Sequenced: peripheral blood. This sequence was found in a man younger than 40 with COVID-19, enrolled during active disease. The gene calls are TRBV11-3 and TRBJ1-1; 8 nucleotides match TRBD1. CDR3 nucleotides: TGTGCCAGCAGCGACGGACAGGGCTACACTGAAGCTTTCTTT. Its translation is CASSDGQGYTEAFF.